This T cell receptor (beta chain) was captured in a study of cytomegalovirus exposure and HLA in healthy donors. Study-wide context: Of the donors genotyped, approximately 400 in all, around 76% fell in the Caucasian-associated ancestry cluster.

Findings and limits, study-wide: DRB1 had the most TCR associations and HLA-C the fewest, a later analysis found, with rates varying by HLA locus.

With 60 Vbeta and 13 Jbeta primers, the PCR was carried out. Assay used: immunoSEQ multiplex PCR; TCRdb lists only in-frame clones, some missing. The data hold about 92,000 clones, with roughly 80% observed a single time. V lost 4 bases, J lost 5 bases, and 9 bases stayed unmatched. The CDR3 is 14 residues long. Germline CDR1 is SGDLS and CDR2 is YYNGEE. Nominal health characterized the donors when sampled, though unrecorded immune exposures were likely. On this clone itself: The antigen is undetermined.

This receptor was taken from a man aged 50 or older in good health and CMV-seropositive. This rearrangement joins TRBV9 to TRBJ2-7, with TRBD2 identical over 7 bases. Sample: PBMCs. CDR3 amino acids: CASSRDVGGDEQYF. CDR3 sequence (DNA): TGTGCCAGCAGCCGAGATGTGGGGGGGGACGAGCAGTACTTC.